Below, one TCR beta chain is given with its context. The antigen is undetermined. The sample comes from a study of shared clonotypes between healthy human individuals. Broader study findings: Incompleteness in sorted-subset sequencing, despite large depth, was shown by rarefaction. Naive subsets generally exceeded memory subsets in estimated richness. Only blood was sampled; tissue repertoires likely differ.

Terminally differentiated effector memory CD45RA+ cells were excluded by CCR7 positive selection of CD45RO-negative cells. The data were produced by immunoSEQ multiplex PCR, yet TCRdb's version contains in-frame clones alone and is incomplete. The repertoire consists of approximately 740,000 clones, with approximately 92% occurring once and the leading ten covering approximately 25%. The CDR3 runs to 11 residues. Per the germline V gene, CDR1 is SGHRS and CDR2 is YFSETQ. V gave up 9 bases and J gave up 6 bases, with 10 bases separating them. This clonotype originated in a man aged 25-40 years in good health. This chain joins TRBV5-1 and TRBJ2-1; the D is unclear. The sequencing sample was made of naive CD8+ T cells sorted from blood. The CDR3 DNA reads TGCGCCACCTCCTTTGGCAATGAGCAGTTCTTC. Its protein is CATSFGNEQFF.